This T cell receptor (beta chain) was recovered during a study of shared clonotypes between healthy human individuals. Study summary: The composition of the donors was a couple of women and three men aged 18 to 49.

CDR3 length: 14 amino acids. The germline V and J ends were trimmed by 8 bases and 0 bases, with 11 bases remaining between them. CDR1 is MNHEY, CDR2 SMNVEV, per germline (reference sequence). Assay execution took place at the deep level. In the original processing: Junction-only sequences produced by ImmunoSEQ had no quality scores, so filtering differed. Profiling relied on immunoSEQ multiplex PCR, and the TCRdb table lists in-frame clones only, not all of them. V and J calls plus clone size are reproduced from that table; the DNA served to infer D and trimming. There are millions of clones in the sample; around 96% occur only once, and more than 0.95% lies in the top ten. CD45RO-negative, CCR7-selected cells formed the naive CD8 fraction, which excluded terminally differentiated effector memory CD45RA+ cells.

The chain carries TRBV27 and TRBJ1-5, with D possibly TRBD1 on 5 matching bases. This sequence originates from a man between 18 and 29 years old in good health. The sample consisted of naive CD8+ T cells sorted from blood. CDR3 loop: CASRFGGSNQPQHF. In nucleotides, the CDR3 is TGTGCCAGCCGGTTTGGGGGTAGCAATCAGCCCCAGCATTTT.